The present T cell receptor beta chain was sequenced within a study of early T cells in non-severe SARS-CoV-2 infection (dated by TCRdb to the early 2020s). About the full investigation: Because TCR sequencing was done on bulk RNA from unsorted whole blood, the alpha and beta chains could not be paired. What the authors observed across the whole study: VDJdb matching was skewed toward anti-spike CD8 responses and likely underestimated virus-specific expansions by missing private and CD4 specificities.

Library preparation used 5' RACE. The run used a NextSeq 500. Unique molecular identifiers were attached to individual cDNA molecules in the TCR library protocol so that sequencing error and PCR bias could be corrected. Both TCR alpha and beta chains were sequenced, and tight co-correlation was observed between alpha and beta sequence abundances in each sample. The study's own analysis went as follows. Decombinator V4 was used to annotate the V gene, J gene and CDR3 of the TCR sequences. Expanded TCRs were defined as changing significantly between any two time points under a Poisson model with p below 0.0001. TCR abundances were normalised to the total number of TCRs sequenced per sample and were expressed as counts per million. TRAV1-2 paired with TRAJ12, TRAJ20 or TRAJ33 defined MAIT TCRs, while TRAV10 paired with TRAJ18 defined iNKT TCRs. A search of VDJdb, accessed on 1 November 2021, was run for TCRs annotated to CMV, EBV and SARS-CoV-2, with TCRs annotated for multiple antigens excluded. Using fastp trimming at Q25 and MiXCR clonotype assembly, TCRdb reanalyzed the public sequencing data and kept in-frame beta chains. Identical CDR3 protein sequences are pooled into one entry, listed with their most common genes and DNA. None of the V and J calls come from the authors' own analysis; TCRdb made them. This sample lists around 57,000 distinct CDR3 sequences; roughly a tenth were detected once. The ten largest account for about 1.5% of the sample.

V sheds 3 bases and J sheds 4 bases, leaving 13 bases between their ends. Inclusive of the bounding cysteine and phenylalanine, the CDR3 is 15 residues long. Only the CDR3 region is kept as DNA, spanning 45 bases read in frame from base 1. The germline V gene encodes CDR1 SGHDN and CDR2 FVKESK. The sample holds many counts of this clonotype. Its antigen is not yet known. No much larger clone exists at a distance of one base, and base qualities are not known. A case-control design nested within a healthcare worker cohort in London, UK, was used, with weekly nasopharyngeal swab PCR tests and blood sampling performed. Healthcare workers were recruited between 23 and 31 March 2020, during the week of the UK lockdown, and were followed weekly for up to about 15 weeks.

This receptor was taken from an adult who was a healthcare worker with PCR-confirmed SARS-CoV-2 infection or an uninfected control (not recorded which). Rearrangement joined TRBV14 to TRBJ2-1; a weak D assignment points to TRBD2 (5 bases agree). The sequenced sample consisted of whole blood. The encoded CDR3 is CASSQAGGTYNEQFF. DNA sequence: TGTGCCAGCAGCCAGGCCGGAGGCACTTACAATGAGCAGTTCTTC.